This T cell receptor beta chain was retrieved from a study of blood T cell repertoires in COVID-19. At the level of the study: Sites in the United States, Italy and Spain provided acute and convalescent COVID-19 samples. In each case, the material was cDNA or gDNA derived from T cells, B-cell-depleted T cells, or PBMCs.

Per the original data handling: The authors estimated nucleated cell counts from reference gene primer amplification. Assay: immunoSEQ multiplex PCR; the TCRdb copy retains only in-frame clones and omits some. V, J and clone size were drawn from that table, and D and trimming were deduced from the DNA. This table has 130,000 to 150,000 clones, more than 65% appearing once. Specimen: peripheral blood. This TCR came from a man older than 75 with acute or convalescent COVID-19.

The CDR3 DNA is TGTGCCAGCAGCCAGACAAAAGACAGTTACCAGCCCCAGCATTTT. Its translation: CASSQTKDSYQPQHF. The gene calls are TRBV3-1 (or the pseudogene TRBV3-2) and TRBJ1-5; possible D gene TRBD1, 5 bases. This CDR3 is 15 amino acids long. Trimming removed 3 bases at V and 7 bases at J, with 16 bases between. Germline V gene sequence: CDR1 LGHDT, CDR2 YNNKEL (reference sequence).